A selection of T cell receptor beta chains follows, all from one sample in a study of glioma-infiltrating T cells after dendritic cell vaccination. TCRdb's table, derived via immunoSEQ multiplex PCR, lists solely in-frame clones and lacks some. The sample lists tens of thousands of clones, over 70% seen once, with under 2.5% in the top ten. This specimen consisted of blood, obtained before dendritic cell vaccination. These TCRs come from a human donor with glioblastoma. The CDR3 runs from the conserved cysteine through the conserved F or W. Each record gives: V gene, D gene, clone size, J gene, CDR3 protein, CDR3 DNA. D genes are given only for firm matches. Clone size, where shown, is once, few, many, or a class for clones that have expanded.

v_call: TRBV18; d_call: TRBD1; clone_size: NA; j_call: TRBJ2-1; cdr3_aa: CASSSKDRGEQFF; cdr3_nt: TGTGCCAGCTCATCAAAGGACAGGGGTGAGCAGTTCTTC
v_call: TRBV7-9; d_call: NA; clone_size: NA; j_call: TRBJ2-5; cdr3_aa: CASSPILQETQYF; cdr3_nt: TGTGCCAGCAGCCCAATACTCCAAGAGACCCAGTACTTC
v_call: TRBV19; d_call: TRBD1; clone_size: once; j_call: TRBJ1-1; cdr3_aa: CASREGARTEAFF; cdr3_nt: TGTGCCAGTAGGGAGGGGGCAAGGACTGAAGCTTTCTTT
v_call: TRBV30; d_call: NA; clone_size: NA; j_call: TRBJ2-2; cdr3_aa: CAWGPDTGELFF; cdr3_nt: TGTGCCTGGGGGCCGGACACCGGGGAGCTGTTTTTT
v_call: TRBV9; d_call: TRBD2; clone_size: NA; j_call: TRBJ2-3; cdr3_aa: CASNRLAGDTDTQYF; cdr3_nt: TGTGCCAGCAACCGACTAGCGGGGGACACAGATACGCAGTATTTT
v_call: TRBV2; d_call: TRBD2; clone_size: NA; j_call: TRBJ2-1; cdr3_aa: CASTLAGGPYNEQFF; cdr3_nt: TGTGCCAGCACCCTAGCGGGGGGCCCCTACAATGAGCAGTTCTTC
v_call: TRBV5-1; d_call: TRBD2; clone_size: NA; j_call: TRBJ2-3; cdr3_aa: CASKRGRGDTQYF; cdr3_nt: TGCGCCAGCAAACGGGGGAGGGGAGATACGCAGTATTTT
v_call: TRBV25-1; d_call: NA; clone_size: NA; j_call: TRBJ1-1; cdr3_aa: CASRGTTGLNTEAFF; cdr3_nt: TGTGCCAGCAGGGGGACTACAGGGTTGAACACTGAAGCTTTCTTT
v_call: TRBV7-9; d_call: NA; clone_size: NA; j_call: TRBJ1-4; cdr3_aa: CASSFNSARATNEKLFF; cdr3_nt: TGTGCCAGCAGCTTTAACTCAGCCAGGGCAACTAATGAAAAACTGTTTTTT
v_call: TRBV4-1; d_call: NA; clone_size: NA; j_call: TRBJ1-1; cdr3_aa: CASSQDVSNTNTEAFF; cdr3_nt: TGCGCCAGCAGCCAAGATGTATCAAACACGAACACTGAAGCTTTCTTT